This T cell receptor beta chain was recorded in a study of blood T cell repertoires in COVID-19. TCRdb keeps only in-frame clones here, not all; method: immunoSEQ multiplex PCR. This table has 70,000 or so clones, around nine tenths appearing once. V was cut by 1 base and J by 5 bases, with 15 bases left in between. Germline-derived CDR1 and CDR2 are MNHEY and SMNVEV (reference sequence). The CDR3 has 17 residues. Sequencing was done on a sample of peripheral blood. This sequence originates from a human donor in a cohort sampled during active COVID-19. This chain connects TRBV27 to TRBJ1-6; possible D gene TRBD1, 6 bases. The CDR3 loop reads CASSLFRGTLNNSPLHF. Written as DNA, the CDR3 is TGTGCCAGCAGTTTATTTAGGGGGACGCTGAATAATTCACCCCTCCACTTT.